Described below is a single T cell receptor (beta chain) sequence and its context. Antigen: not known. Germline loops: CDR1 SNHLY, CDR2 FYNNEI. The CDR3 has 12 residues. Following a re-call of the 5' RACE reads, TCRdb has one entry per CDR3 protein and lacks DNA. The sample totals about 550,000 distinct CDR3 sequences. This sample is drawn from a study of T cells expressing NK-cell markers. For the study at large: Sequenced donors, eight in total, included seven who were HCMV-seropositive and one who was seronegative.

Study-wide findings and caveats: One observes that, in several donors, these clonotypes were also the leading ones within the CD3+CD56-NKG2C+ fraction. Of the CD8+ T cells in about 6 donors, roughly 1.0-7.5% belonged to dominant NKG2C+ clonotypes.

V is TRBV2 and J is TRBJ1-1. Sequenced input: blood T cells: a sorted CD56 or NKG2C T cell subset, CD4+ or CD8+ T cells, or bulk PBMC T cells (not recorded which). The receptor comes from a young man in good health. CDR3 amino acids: CASTVGHTEAFF.